This T cell receptor beta chain was retrieved from a study of blood T cell repertoires in COVID-19. Study summary: Sites across the United States, Italy and Spain contributed samples from acute and convalescent COVID-19. T cells, B-cell-depleted T cells, or PBMCs supplied cDNA or gDNA.

The data were produced by immunoSEQ multiplex PCR, yet TCRdb's version contains in-frame clones alone and is incomplete. The sample lists roughly 88,000 clones; 55% to 80% were seen once. V was clipped by 4 bases and J by 0 bases; unmatched bases: 10. The CDR3 is made up of 18 amino acids. Germline values: CDR1 SNHLY, CDR2 FYNNEI. The source of this sequence is an older woman in a cohort sampled during active or convalescent COVID-19. What was sequenced was peripheral blood. The chain employs TRBV2 and TRBJ1-1, with 11 nucleotides matching TRBD1. Written as DNA, the CDR3 is TGTGCCAGCAGTGGAGGACAGGGGGCTACCCCGATGAACACTGAAGCTTTCTTT. Its translation: CASSGGQGATPMNTEAFF.